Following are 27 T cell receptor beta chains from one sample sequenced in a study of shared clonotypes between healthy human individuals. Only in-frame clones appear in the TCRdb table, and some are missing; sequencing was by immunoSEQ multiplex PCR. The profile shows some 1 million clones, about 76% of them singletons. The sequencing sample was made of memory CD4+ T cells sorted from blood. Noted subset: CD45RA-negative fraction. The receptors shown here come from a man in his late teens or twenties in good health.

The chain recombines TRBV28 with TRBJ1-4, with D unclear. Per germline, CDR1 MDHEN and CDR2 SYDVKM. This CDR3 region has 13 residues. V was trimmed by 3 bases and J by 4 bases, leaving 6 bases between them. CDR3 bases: TGTGCCAGCAGTTTTCGAAATAATGAAAAACTGTTTTTT. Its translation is CASSFRNNEKLFF.

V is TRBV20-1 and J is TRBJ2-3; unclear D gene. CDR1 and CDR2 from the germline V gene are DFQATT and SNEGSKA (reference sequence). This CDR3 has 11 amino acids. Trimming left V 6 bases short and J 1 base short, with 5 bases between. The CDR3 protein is CSAGRTDTQYF. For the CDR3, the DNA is TGCAGTGCAGGGCGCACAGATACGCAGTATTTT.

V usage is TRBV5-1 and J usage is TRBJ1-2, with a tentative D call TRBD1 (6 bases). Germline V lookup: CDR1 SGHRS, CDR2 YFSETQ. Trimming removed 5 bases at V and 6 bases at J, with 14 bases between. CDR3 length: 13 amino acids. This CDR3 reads CASRDRTIDGYTF. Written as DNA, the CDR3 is TGCGCCAGCAGAGACAGGACTATCGATGGCTACACCTTC.

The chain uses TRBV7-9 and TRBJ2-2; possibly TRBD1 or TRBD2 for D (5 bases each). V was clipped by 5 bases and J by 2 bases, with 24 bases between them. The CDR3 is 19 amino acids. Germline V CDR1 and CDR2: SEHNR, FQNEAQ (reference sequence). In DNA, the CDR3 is TGTGCCAGCAGCCTAAGGGAGATTAAGGGACCGAATAACACCGGGGAGCTGTTTTTT. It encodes CASSLREIKGPNNTGELFF.

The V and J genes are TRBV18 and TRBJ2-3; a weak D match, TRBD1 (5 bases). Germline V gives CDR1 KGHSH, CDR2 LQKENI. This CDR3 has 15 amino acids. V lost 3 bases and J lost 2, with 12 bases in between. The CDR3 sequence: CASSPGQGPTDTQYF. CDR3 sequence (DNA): TGTGCCAGCTCACCGGGGCAGGGTCCCACAGATACGCAGTATTTT.

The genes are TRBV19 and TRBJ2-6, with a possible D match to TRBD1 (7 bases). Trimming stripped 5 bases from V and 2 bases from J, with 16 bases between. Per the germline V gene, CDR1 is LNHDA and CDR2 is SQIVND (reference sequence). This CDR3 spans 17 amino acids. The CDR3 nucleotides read TGTGCCAGTAGTCAAGGGGGCGGGGAGGCTGGGGCCAACGTCCTGACTTTC. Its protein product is CASSQGGGEAGANVLTF.

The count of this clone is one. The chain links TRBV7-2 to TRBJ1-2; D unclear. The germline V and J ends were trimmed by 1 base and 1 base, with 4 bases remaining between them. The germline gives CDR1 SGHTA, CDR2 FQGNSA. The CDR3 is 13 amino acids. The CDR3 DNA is TGTGCCAGCAGCTTAGTGGTTAACTATGGCTACACCTTC. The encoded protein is CASSLVVNYGYTF.

The CDR3 loop reads CASKTPVGEQFF. CDR3 sequence (DNA): TGTGCCAGCAAAACCCCGGTAGGTGAGCAGTTCTTC. This chain joins TRBV28 and TRBJ2-1; no firm D call. This CDR3 comprises 12 residues. The germline gives CDR1 MDHEN, CDR2 SYDVKM. V was cut by 7 bases and J by 9 bases, with 13 bases left in between.

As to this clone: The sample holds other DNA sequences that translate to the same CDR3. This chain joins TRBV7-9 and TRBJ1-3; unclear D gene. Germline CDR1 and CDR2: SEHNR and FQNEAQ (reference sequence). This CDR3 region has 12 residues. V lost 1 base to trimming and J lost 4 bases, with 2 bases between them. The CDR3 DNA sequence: TGTGCCAGCAGCTTAGTCGGAAACACCATATATTTT. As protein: CASSLVGNTIYF. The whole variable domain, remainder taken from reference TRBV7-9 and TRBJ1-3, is DTGVSQNPRHKITKRGQNVTFRCDPISEHNRLYWYRQTLGQGPEFLTYFQNEAQLEKSRLLSDRFSAERPKGSFSTLEIQRTEQGDSAMYLCASSLVGNTIYFGEGSWLTVV.

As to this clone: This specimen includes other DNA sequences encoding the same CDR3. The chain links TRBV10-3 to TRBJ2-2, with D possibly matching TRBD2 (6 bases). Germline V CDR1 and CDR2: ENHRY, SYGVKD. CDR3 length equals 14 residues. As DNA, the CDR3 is TGTGCTATCCGGATAGCGGTGAACACCGGGGAGCTGTTTTTT. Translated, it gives CAIRIAVNTGELFF.

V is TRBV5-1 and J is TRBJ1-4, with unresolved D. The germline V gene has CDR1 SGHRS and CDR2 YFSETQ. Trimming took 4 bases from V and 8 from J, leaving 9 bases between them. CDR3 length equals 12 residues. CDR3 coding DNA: TGCGCCAGCAGCCTGAACATGGAAAAACTGTTTTTT. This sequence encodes CASSLNMEKLFF.

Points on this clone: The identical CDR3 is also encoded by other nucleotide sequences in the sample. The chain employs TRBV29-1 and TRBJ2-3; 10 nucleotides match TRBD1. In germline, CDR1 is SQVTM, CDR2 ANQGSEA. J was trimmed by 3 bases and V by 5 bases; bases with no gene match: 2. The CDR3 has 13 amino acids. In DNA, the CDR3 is TGCAGCGTTAGACAGGGGGCAACAGATACGCAGTATTTT. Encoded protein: CSVRQGATDTQYF.

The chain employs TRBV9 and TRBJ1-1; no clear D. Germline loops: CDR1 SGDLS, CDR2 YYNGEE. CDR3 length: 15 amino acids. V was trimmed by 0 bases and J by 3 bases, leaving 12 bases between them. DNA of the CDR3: TGTGCCAGCAGCGTAGCCGCAGACACGTACACTGAAGCTTTCTTT. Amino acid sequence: CASSVAADTYTEAFF.

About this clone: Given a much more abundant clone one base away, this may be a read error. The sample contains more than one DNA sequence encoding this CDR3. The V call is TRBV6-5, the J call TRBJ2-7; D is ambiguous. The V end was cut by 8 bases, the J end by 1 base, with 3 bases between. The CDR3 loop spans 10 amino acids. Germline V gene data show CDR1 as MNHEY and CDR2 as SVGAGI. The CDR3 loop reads CASGSYEQYF. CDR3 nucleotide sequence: TGTGCCAGCGGTTCCTACGAGCAGTACTTC.

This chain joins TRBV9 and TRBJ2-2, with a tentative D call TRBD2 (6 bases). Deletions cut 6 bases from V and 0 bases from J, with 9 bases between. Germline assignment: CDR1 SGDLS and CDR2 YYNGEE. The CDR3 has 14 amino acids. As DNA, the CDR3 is TGTGCCAGCACTAGCGACCCGAACACCGGGGAGCTGTTTTTT. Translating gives CASTSDPNTGELFF.

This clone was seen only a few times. The CDR3 region is CASSQTGTGVTNYGYTF. The DNA of the CDR3 is TGTGCCAGCAGCCAGACCGGGACAGGGGTTACTAACTATGGCTACACCTTC. The chain links TRBV7-2 to TRBJ1-2; 10 bases line up with TRBD1. The J segment lost 0 bases and the V segment lost 5 bases, leaving 9 bases of the junction unmatched. In germline, CDR1 is SGHTA, CDR2 FQGNSA. This CDR3 contains 17 residues.

The CDR3: CASSLEYSNSPLHF. The CDR3 DNA sequence: TGTGCCAGCAGCTTGGAGTACAGCAATTCACCCCTCCACTTT. The chain links TRBV5-6 to TRBJ1-6; D unresolved. CDR3 size: 14 residues. V was trimmed by 0 bases and J by 7 bases, leaving 8 bases between them. Per germline, CDR1 SGHDT and CDR2 YYEEEE.

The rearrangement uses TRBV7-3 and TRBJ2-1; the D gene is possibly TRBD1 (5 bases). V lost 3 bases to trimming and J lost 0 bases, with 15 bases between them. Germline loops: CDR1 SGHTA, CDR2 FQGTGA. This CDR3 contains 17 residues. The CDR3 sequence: CASSLGAGPLSYNEQFF. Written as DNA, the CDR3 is TGTGCCAGCAGCTTGGGCGCAGGGCCCCTCTCCTACAATGAGCAGTTCTTC. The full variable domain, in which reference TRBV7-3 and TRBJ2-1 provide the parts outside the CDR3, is GAGVSQTPSNKVTEKGKYVELRCDPISGHTALYWYRQSLGQGPEFLIYFQGTGAADDSGLPNDRFFAVRPEGSVSTLKIQRTERGDSAVYLCASSLGAGPLSYNEQFFGPGTRLTVL.

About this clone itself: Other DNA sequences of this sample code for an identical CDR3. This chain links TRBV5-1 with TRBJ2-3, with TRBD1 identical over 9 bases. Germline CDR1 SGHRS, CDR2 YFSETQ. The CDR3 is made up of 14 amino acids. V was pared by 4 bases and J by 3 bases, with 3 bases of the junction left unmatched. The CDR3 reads CASSPGQGTDTQYF. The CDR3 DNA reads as TGCGCCAGCAGCCCCGGACAGGGGACAGATACGCAGTATTTT.

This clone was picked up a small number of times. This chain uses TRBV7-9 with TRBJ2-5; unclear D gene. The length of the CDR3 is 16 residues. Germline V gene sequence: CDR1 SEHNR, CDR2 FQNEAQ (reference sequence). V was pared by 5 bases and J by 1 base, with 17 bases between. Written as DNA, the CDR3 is TGTGCCAGCAGCCGCCCCTTTATGGGCGGCCAAGAGACCCAGTACTTC. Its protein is CASSRPFMGGQETQYF.

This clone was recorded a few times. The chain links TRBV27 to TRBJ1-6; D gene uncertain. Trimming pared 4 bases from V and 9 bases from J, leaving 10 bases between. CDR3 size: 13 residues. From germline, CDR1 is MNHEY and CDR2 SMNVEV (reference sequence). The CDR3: CASSSSIRSPLHF. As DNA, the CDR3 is TGTGCCAGCAGTTCCTCCATCCGTTCACCCCTCCACTTT.

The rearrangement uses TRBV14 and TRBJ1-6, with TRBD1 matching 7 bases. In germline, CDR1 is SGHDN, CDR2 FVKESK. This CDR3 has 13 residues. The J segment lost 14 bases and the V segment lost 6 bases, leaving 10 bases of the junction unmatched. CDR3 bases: TGTGCCAGCAGTCCGTTGGACAGGCCCACCCTCCACTTT. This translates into CASSPLDRPTLHF.

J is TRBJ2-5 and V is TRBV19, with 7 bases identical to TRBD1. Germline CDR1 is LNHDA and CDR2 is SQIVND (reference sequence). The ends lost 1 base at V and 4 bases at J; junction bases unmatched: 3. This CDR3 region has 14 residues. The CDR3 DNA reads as TGTGCCAGTAGTATAGGGCAGGGGGTAGAGACCCAGTACTTC. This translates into CASSIGQGVETQYF.

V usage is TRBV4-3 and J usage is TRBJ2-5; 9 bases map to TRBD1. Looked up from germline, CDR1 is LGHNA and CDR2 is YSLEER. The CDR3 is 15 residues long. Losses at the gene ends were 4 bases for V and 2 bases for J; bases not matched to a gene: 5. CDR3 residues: CASSRTGGGQETQYF. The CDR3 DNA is TGCGCCAGCAGCCGAACAGGGGGCGGTCAAGAGACCCAGTACTTC.

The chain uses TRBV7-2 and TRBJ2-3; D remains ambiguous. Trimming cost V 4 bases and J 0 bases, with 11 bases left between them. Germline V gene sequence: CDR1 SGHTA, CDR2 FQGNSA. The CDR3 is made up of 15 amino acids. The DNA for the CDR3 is TGTGCCAGCAGCTACCGGGCCCATAGCACAGATACGCAGTATTTT. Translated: CASSYRAHSTDTQYF.

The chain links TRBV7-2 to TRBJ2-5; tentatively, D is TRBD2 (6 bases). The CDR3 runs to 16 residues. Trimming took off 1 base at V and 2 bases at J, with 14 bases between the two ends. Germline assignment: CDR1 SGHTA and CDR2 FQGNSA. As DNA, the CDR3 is TGTGCCAGCAGCTTAGTGGCTAGCGCCCGGCAAGAGACCCAGTACTTC. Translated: CASSLVASARQETQYF.

The CDR3 loop reads CASSDSGQPDNEQFF. CDR3 DNA: TGTGCCAGCAGTGATTCGGGACAACCCGACAATGAGCAGTTCTTC. The chain combines TRBV25-1 with TRBJ2-1; TRBD1 is a possible D gene (6 bases). V dropped 3 bases and J dropped 5 bases, with 14 bases sitting between them. In germline, CDR1 is MGHDK, CDR2 SYGVNS. CDR3 length: 15 amino acids.